These 21 T cell receptor beta chains originate from one sample sequenced in a study of kidney transplant recipient with SARS-CoV-2 infection (dated by TCRdb to about 2021). Sequenced on an Illumina MiSeq. TCRdb ran its own pipeline on the public reads, namely fastp trimming at Q25 and MiXCR clone calling, and kept in-frame beta chains. Rows matching on CDR3 protein sequence are summarized as one entry with the most common DNA and genes. This sample gives roughly 230,000 distinct CDR3 sequences in total; roughly 26% of them show up just once. The ten largest account for almost 7.5% of the sample. What this sample's time point label stands for: pre-pandemic baseline sample and day 111 after first positive SARS-CoV-2 test. The sample here was a blood sample, taken at baseline and on day 111 from a kidney transplant recipient. Receptor source: a male patient younger than 45 who had COVID-19 and was a kidney transplant recipient. Some T cells may originate with the graft donor following a transplant.

This clonotype has at least ten counts. The CDR3 nucleotides are TGTGCCAGCAGTGAGGTACACTGCATCGGAAAGACCTATGGCTACACCTTC. It translates to CASSEVHCIGKTYGYTF. This sequence joins TRBV6-2 or TRBV6-3 and TRBJ1-2; no clear D. V gave up 5 bases and J gave up 4 bases, with 23 bases separating them. Per germline, CDR1 MNHEY and CDR2 SVGEGT. CDR3 length: 17 residues.

Note on this clonotype: This sequence may be a read error, since a much larger clone differs from it by one base. This sequence joins TRBV20-1 and TRBJ2-7; 8 bases line up with TRBD1. Germline CDR1 DFQATT, CDR2 SNEGSKA (reference sequence). The CDR3 runs 14 residues. Written as DNA, the CDR3 is TGCAGTGCGACAAGGACAGGGAACTCCTGCGAGCAGTACTTC. This translates into CSATRTGNSCEQYF.

About this clonotype itself: This could be a read error, since a much larger clone is one nucleotide away. The chain uses TRBV11-3 and TRBJ1-2, with no clear D. Germline V CDR1 and CDR2: SGHNT, YENEEA. The CDR3 consists of 17 residues. The CDR3: CASSFLRDLGKTYDYTF. CDR3 in DNA: TGTGCCAGCAGCTTCCTCCGCGATCTCGGAAAGACCTATGACTACACCTTC.

This clonotype was observed many times. In DNA, the CDR3 is TGTGCCAGCAGTGATATAGCGGGACTCGTCGGGCAGTACTTC. It yields the protein CASSDIAGLVGQYF. The chain uses TRBV2 and TRBJ2-7, with 8 bases lining up with TRBD2. The CDR3 contains 14 residues. The germline CDR1 and CDR2 sequences are SNHLY and FYNNEI. With V trimmed by 3 bases and J by 9 bases, 10 bases remained unmatched.

The table lists this clonotype with many counts. The chain is built from TRBV5-8 and TRBJ1-6; D ambiguous. With 4 bases removed from V and 6 bases from J, the gap between germline ends came to 11 bases. Germline CDR1 is SGHTS and CDR2 is YDEGEE. This CDR3 contains 14 residues. The CDR3 sequence is CASSQGFGNSPLHF. The CDR3 bases are TGTGCCAGCAGCCAAGGGTTCGGTAATTCACCCCTCCACTTT.

This clonotype was observed many times. The V gene is TRBV7-9, the J gene TRBJ1-2; 7 bases map to TRBD1. CDR3 length: 15 residues. V shed 3 bases, J shed 4 bases, and the junction held 8 bases outside the gene matches. Looked up from germline, CDR1 is SEHNR and CDR2 is FQNEAQ (reference sequence). In DNA, the CDR3 is TGTGCCAGCAGCTTCGGTGGAGGGGGCAGCTATGGCTACACCTTC. Translation: CASSFGGGGSYGYTF.

As to this clonotype: This may stem from a read error, because a much larger clone lies one nucleotide away. The rearrangement joins TRBV2 to TRBJ2-2, with D possibly matching TRBD2 (5 bases). CDR1 and CDR2 (germline): SNHLY, FYNNEI. The CDR3 length is 14 residues. The CDR3 nucleotides read TGTGCCAGCAGTGTAGGACTCGGGTACGGGGAGCTGCTTTTT. Its translation is CASSVGLGYGELLF.

As for this clonotype: This may stem from a read error, because a much larger clone lies one nucleotide away. The chain carries TRBV8-2 and TRBJ2-6. TRBV8-2 is a known pseudogene. This CDR3 is built from 17 residues. The CDR3 region has the DNA TGTGGCAGATACGGTATGATAACACAAAGTCGGGCCAACGTCCTGACTTTC. Its protein product is CGRYGMITQSRANVLTF.

This clonotype occurred a few times. The J gene is TRBJ2-4, the V gene TRBV6-5; 11 nucleotides agree with TRBD2. CDR1 is MNHEY, CDR2 SVGAGI, per germline. The J segment lost 0 bases and the V segment lost 8 bases, leaving 9 bases of the junction unmatched. The length of the CDR3 is 17 residues. CDR3 sequence reads: CASDSSGGGLAKNIQYF. The CDR3 DNA follows: TGTGCCAGCGACAGTAGCGGGGGGGGACTAGCCAAAAACATTCAGTACTTC.

This clonotype occurred many times. J is TRBJ2-2 and V is TRBV6-5; 9 positions match TRBD1. The germline gives CDR1 MNHEY, CDR2 SVGAGI. This CDR3 contains 15 residues. J was trimmed by 4 bases and V by 11 bases; bases with no gene match: 11. The CDR3 nucleotides are TGTGCCTGTTCGAGGGACAGGGCGGCCACCGGGGAGCTGTTTTTT. Amino acids: CACSRDRAATGELFF.

This clonotype was counted at least ten times. This rearrangement joins TRBV3-1 to TRBJ2-7; no definite D call. V was pared by 2 bases and J by 2 bases, with 19 bases between. The CDR3 contains 17 residues. Germline CDR1 reads LGHDT; CDR2 reads YNNKEL (reference sequence). In DNA, the CDR3 is TGTGCCAGCAGCCAAATCTTTTCTTGGACCAACCCCTACGAGCAGTACTTC. This encodes CASSQIFSWTNPYEQYF.

As to this clonotype: This may stem from a read error, because a much larger clone lies one nucleotide away. The V gene is TRBV12-3 or TRBV12-4, the J gene TRBJ1-2, with D possibly being TRBD1 (6 bases). The V and J ends lost 3 bases and 4 bases respectively, with 21 bases between them. This CDR3 spans 17 amino acids. The CDR3 region has the DNA TGTGCCAGCAGTTTCATGAGGTCTCGGGGCAGGGGCTATGGCTACACCTTC. Translation: CASSFMRSRGRGYGYTF.

On this clonotype: One base away lies a much larger clone, so this may be a sequencing read error. The chain is built from TRBV10-3 and TRBJ1-2; D may be TRBD1 (5 bases). The CDR3 has 13 amino acids. CDR1 is ENHRY and CDR2 is SYGVKD in the germline V gene. CDR3 in DNA: TGTGCCGTCAGTGATTGGGACCCCGAGGGCTACACCTTC. Its translation is CAVSDWDPEGYTF.

In its sample, this clonotype was seen once. This may stem from a read error, because a much larger clone lies one nucleotide away. DNA of the CDR3: TGTGCCAGCAGTCTTGGTGAGGCTGAAGCTCTCTTT. This codes for CASSLGEAEALF. The chain employs TRBV12-3 or TRBV12-4 and TRBJ1-1, with D hard to call. This CDR3 is built from 12 residues.

A remark on this clonotype: A much larger clonotype is one base distant, so this may be a read error. The gene calls are TRBV12-3 or TRBV12-4 and TRBJ1-2; D remains ambiguous. V shed 5 bases and J shed 4 bases, with 23 bases lying between them. This CDR3 has 17 amino acids. The CDR3: CASSRVTSFRKAYGYTF. CDR3 DNA: TGTGCCAGCAGTCGTGTGACCAGCTTCCGAAAGGCCTATGGCTACACCTTC.

This clonotype was detected ten times or more. The chain recombines TRBV14 with TRBJ2-6; D gene ambiguous. Germline assignment: CDR1 SGHDN and CDR2 FVKESK. The CDR3 has 17 residues. The V end was cut by 1 base, the J end by 3 bases, with 13 bases between. The CDR3 DNA reads as TGTGCCAGCAGCCAAGGGTTGGGTTGGAGTGGGGCCAACGTCCTGACTTTC. Translation gives CASSQGLGWSGANVLTF.

This clonotype was seen ten or more times. This chain links TRBV20-1 with TRBJ2-5; the D is unclear. Deletions cut 0 bases from V and 2 bases from J, with 7 bases between. Germline CDR1 reads DFQATT; CDR2 reads SNEGSKA (reference sequence). The CDR3 is made up of 13 amino acids. CDR3 region: CSAREAGQETQYF. The CDR3 nucleotides read TGCAGTGCTAGAGAAGCCGGACAAGAGACCCAGTACTTC.

In its sample, this clonotype was seen many times. The J gene is TRBJ2-3, the V gene TRBV6-4; D is uncertain. Germline CDR1 MRHNA, CDR2 SNTAGT. This CDR3 is 15 amino acids long. V was cut by 2 bases and J by 0 bases, with 9 bases left in between. CDR3 nucleotides: TGTGCCAGCAGTGACAGGGATGGTAGCACAGATACGCAGTATTTT. It specifies CASSDRDGSTDTQYF.

With respect to this clonotype: A clone one base away is much larger, so this may be a read error. The chain couples TRBV30 to TRBJ1-2, with 8 positions matching TRBD1. This CDR3 spans 14 amino acids. CDR1 is GTSNPN, CDR2 SVGIG, per germline (reference sequence). Trimming removed 3 bases from V and 7 bases from J; junction bases left unmatched: 10. CDR3 region: CAWSGQGGWCGYTF. The CDR3 DNA reads TGTGCCTGGAGCGGACAGGGTGGTTGGTGTGGCTACACCTTC.

This clonotype was seen repeatedly, ten times or more. This chain links TRBV5-8 with TRBJ1-1; D gene ambiguous. The length of the CDR3 is 17 residues. Germline V CDR1 and CDR2: SGHTS, YDEGEE. The ends were cut back, 1 base at V and 3 bases at J, with 19 bases in the middle. Written as DNA, the CDR3 is TGTGCCAGCAGCTTGAGGCAGTTCGTAATCCCGTACACTGAAGCTTTCTTT. This gives the protein CASSLRQFVIPYTEAFF.

Details on this clonotype: This may be a read error: a much more frequent sequence differs by one nucleotide. The chain couples TRBV7-9 to TRBJ2-6, with a weak D call TRBD2 (6 bases). There are 16 residues in the CDR3. From germline, CDR1 is SEHNR and CDR2 FQNEAQ (reference sequence). This chain's CDR3 is CTSSLAAGFGANVLTF. CDR3 in DNA: TGTACCAGCAGCTTAGCGGCAGGGTTTGGGGCCAACGTCCTGACTTTC. Using reference TRBV7-9 and TRBJ2-6 for the parts outside the CDR3, the full variable domain is DTGVSQNPRHKITKRGQNVTFRCDPISEHNRLYWYRQTLGQGPEFLTYFQNEAQLEKSRLLSDRFSAERPKGSFSTLEIQRTEQGDSAMYLCTSSLAAGFGANVLTFGAGSRLTVL.